Sequencing of this T cell receptor beta chain was carried out in a study of T-cell memory formation after mild COVID-19. TCR alpha and TCR beta cDNA libraries carrying sample barcodes and UMIs came from 5'RACE with constant-segment primers. Each CDR3 protein gets one entry after TCRdb re-called the 5' RACE reads with MiXCR. The sample carries just over 300,000 distinct CDR3 sequences, approximately 19% recorded once. For this clonotype: Its specificity is not known.

The study's findings and limits: The appearance of some responding clones in pre-infection memory suggested that cross-reactive memory joined. Mainly CM and EM harbored the contracting CD4+ clones; mainly EMRA harbored the CD8+ ones. Clones contracting across day 15 to 85 had a balanced CD4/CD8 profile; later expanding clones leaned CD4+.

CDR1 is SEHNR and CDR2 is FQNEAQ in the germline V gene (reference sequence). Trimming cost V 5 bases and J 2 bases, with 12 bases left between them. CDR3 size: 14 residues. The chain recombines TRBV7-9 with TRBJ1-2; D call uncertain. The receptor comes from a young man who had mild COVID-19 (a few samples of this study predate the infection). Cell type and time point are not known. Sample: PBMCs or a T cell subset sorted from them (not recorded which). CDR3 amino acids: CASSQSRANYGYTF. CDR3 nucleotides: TGTGCCAGCAGCCAGAGCCGGGCCAACTATGGCTACACCTTC.